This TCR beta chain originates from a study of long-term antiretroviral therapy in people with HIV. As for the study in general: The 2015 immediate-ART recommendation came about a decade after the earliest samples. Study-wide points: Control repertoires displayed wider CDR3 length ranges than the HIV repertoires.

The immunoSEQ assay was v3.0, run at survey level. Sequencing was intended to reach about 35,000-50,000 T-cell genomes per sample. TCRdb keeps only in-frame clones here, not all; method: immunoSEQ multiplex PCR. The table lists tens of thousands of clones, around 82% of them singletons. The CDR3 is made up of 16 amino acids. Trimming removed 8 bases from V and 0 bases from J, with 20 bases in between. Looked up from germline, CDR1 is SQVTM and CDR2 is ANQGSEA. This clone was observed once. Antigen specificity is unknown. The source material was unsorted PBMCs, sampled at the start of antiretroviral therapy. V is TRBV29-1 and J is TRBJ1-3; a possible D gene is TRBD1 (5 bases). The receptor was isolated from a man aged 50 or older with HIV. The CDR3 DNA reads TGCAGCCCGGGGGGTTACGGAAGGGGCTCTGGAAACACCATATATTTT. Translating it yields CSPGGYGRGSGNTIYF.